This T cell receptor (beta chain) was observed in a study of regulatory T cells in long-lasting Graves disease. Study-wide points: Favored gene segments in persistent disease were TRBV28, TRBJ1-2 and TRBJ2-5. Sample size, which was small, may have reduced accuracy. More public clonotypes were shared by persistent patients (approximately 3,000) than by new patients (more than 950).

Sample time point: persistent/refractory GD, antithyroid drugs over 5 years with positive TRAb. PBMC-derived RNA was used for the TCR library. This clonotype was detected ten times or more. What it binds is not known. For TCR beta, libraries came from iRepertoire HTBI primers and Arm-PCR of CDR3 regions. Authors' data handling: Sequenced samples collectively carried 62 TRBV and 14 to 15 TRBJ segments. Each CDR3 protein is one row after TCRdb ran MiXCR on the multiplex PCR reads. The V and J calls reflect TCRdb's pipeline rather than the authors' work. The table has 350,000 to 500,000 distinct CDR3 sequences, 20% to 25% seen once. Germline V gene data show CDR1 as SQVTM and CDR2 as ANQGSEA. CDR3 length equals 14 residues. The V gene lost 5 bases and the J gene lost 5 bases, with 18 bases spanning the gap.

The TCR was taken from a female donor with Graves disease. The input for sequencing was peripheral blood mononuclear cells (PBMCs), taken when the disease was refractory, from a patient treated with antithyroid drugs. The genes are TRBV29-1 and TRBJ2-5; possibly TRBD2 for D (5 bases). The CDR3 DNA reads TGCAGCGTTCCCCCGAGGGTAGAGCGGGAGACCCAGTACTTC. Translated, it gives CSVPPRVERETQYF.